The clone carrying this TCR beta chain was counted a few times. Germline-derived CDR1 and CDR2 are ENHRY and SYGVKD. V lost 8 bases to trimming and J lost 6 bases, with 21 bases between them. CDR3 length: 15 amino acids. A single record per CDR3 protein comes from TCRdb applying MiXCR to the RT-PCR reads. The table has 500,000 to 700,000 distinct CDR3 sequences, under 25% seen once. This entry comes from a study of response to subunit inactivated influenza vaccine. This same sample was also part of a study on T cells expressing NK-cell markers. That paper states: TCR beta cDNA was generated via 5'RACE template switching incorporating UMIs.

The chain is built from TRBV10-3 and TRBJ2-3; TRBD2 is a possible D gene (5 bases). The receptor's source is a man over 45 who received an inactivated influenza vaccine. Sequenced here: CD4+ T cells sorted from PBMCs, sampled approximately 13 days after vaccination. For the CDR3, the DNA is TGTGCCATCGGCCTAGCTGCCACAAGTGGGGATACGCAGTATTTT. Protein sequence: CAIGLAATSGDTQYF.